This T cell receptor (beta chain) was sequenced for a study of regulatory T cells in long-lasting Graves disease. As for the study in general: Persistence in Graves' disease required over 5 years of antithyroid drugs plus positive TSH receptor antibodies. Regarding the study as a whole: Peripheral blood alone, not thyroid tissue, underwent study. A greater number of public clonotypes (roughly 2,700) was shared by persistent patients than by new patients (about 990). Favored usage of TRBV28, TRBJ1-2 and TRBJ2-5 was recorded in persistent disease.

Regarding time point: persistent/refractory GD, antithyroid drugs over 5 years with positive TRAb. PBMC RNA was the source of the TCR library. Relying on iRepertoire HTBI primers and Arm-PCR of CDR3 regions, the team built TCR beta libraries. TCRdb used MiXCR to reprocess the multiplex PCR reads, holding one entry per CDR3 protein. Counted here are a few hundred thousand distinct CDR3 sequences, roughly a quarter occurring once; the ten biggest clones make up approximately 25%. The V gene lost 0 bases and the J gene lost 2 bases, with 17 bases spanning the gap. Germline CDR1 is LNHNV and CDR2 is YYDKDF (reference sequence). The CDR3 is 17 residues long. This clonotype has more than one count but fewer than ten. Antigen specificity is unknown.

This TCR was recovered from a female donor with Graves disease. Sequences were derived from peripheral blood mononuclear cells (PBMCs), sampled when the disease was refractory, from a patient treated with antithyroid drugs. This chain connects TRBV15 to TRBJ2-7; a possible D gene is TRBD1 (6 bases). The CDR3 here is CATSRERAVGHPYEQYF. CDR3 nucleotides: TGTGCCACCAGCAGAGAGAGGGCTGTGGGACACCCCTACGAGCAGTACTTC.